This section outlines one T cell receptor (beta chain) sequence together with its context. Which antigen it targets is not known. The input lacks base qualities; no much larger clone sits a single base away. This sample is drawn from a study of cytomegalovirus exposure and HLA in healthy donors (TCRdb year 2017). Regarding the complete study: According to a later analysis, the roughly 120 validation repertoires were produced on the same platform as the 666 repertoires of the first cohort. The study combined high-throughput TCR immunosequencing, statistical association of individual TCRs with disease status, and machine learning to predict cytomegalovirus infection status. The study aimed to test whether cataloging public T cell receptors could reveal signatures of past pathogen exposure. In addition to the first cohort of hundreds of subjects, a separate validation cohort of 120 different subjects was used. Study-wide conclusions, independent of this receptor: In vitro tests confirmed that a few of the cytomegalovirus-associated TCR beta chains recognize cytomegalovirus antigens. It was suggested by the authors that the approach could potentially be generalized to other disease states and immunological phenotypes. A later analysis lacked HLA typing for the validation cohort, so it scored co-occurrence in that cohort across all 120 repertoires. The study gave a list of roughly 150 TCR beta chains associated with cytomegalovirus. Most TCR sequences were seen in very few donors, while some public TCRs were found in many individuals. Of the cluster scores, approximately 94% were above 0 in a later analysis, which found that TCRs clustered in the first cohort also tended to co-occur in the 120 or so validation repertoires. The classifier was reported to diagnose cytomegalovirus status with high specificity and sensitivity in both the original and validation cohorts.

The donors belonged to the validation cohort of over a hundred subjects, which was separate from the approximately 660-subject first cohort. The junction carries 14 bases between V and J, which are trimmed by 5 bases and 1 base respectively. The germline V gene (reference sequence) specifies MNHNY as CDR1 and SVGAGI as CDR2. Inclusive of the bounding cysteine and phenylalanine, the CDR3 is 15 residues long. Only the CDR3 portion is preserved as DNA: 45 bases, with reading frame beginning at the first base. Preparation of the library involved the immunoSEQ multiplex PCR assay. Processing in the source paper ran as follows. A statistical classification framework was built to diagnose cytomegalovirus status from the catalog of TCR beta chain sequences. Held by TCRdb, this immuneACCESS table contains in-frame sequences only and omits some clones. Under half of the omission traces to an unresolved V gene where checked; the cause of the rest is unknown. That table furnishes V, J and clone size, whereas the DNA furnished D and trimming. The sample table shows around 200,000 clones, and around nine tenths are seen once. The top ten clones comprise roughly 3% of the sample.

Material for sequencing was PBMCs. This clonotype was obtained from a woman younger than 30 in good health and CMV-seronegative. The chain links TRBV6-6 with TRBJ1-1; the D region possibly corresponds to TRBD1 (6 bases align). The CDR3 here reads CASSDGGGRNTEAFF. The bases are TGTGCCAGCAGTGACGGCGGGGGGCGGAACACTGAAGCTTTCTTT.